These 7 T cell receptor beta chains originate from one sample sequenced in a study of T cell responses to AZD1222 COVID-19 vaccine. The repertoire was sequenced with immunoSEQ multiplex PCR; TCRdb's copy has only in-frame clones and lacks some. The repertoire has roughly 93,000 clones, 75% to 90% of them found once; the top ten carry about 28%. The sequenced sample was peripheral blood, obtained on day 0 of AZD1222 vaccination. The receptors shown here come from an adult in good health.

The J gene is TRBJ1-5, the V gene TRBV10-1, with D possibly being TRBD1 (6 bases). The CDR3 covers 13 residues. Per germline, CDR1 WNHNN and CDR2 SYGVQD (reference sequence). Trimming removed 9 bases from V and 4 bases from J, with 13 bases in between. The CDR3 region is CASIEQGNQPQHF. The CDR3 DNA sequence: TGCGCCAGTATAGAACAGGGTAATCAGCCCCAGCATTTT.

CDR3 sequence: CASSSIPTGELFF. The CDR3 coding sequence is TGTGCCAGCAGTAGCATTCCGACCGGGGAGCTGTTTTTT. The J gene is TRBJ2-2, the V gene TRBV6-4, with D uncertain. The length of the CDR3 is 13 residues. V lost 5 bases to trimming and J lost 5 bases, with 9 bases between them. From germline, CDR1 is MRHNA and CDR2 SNTAGT.

V gene TRBV9 combines with J gene TRBJ2-7; TRBD1 is a possible D gene (6 bases). This CDR3 is 17 amino acids long. V lost 0 bases and J lost 2, with 18 bases in between. The germline V gene encodes CDR1 SGDLS and CDR2 YYNGEE. The CDR3 is CASSVGLLSGVTYEQYF. CDR3 nucleotides: TGTGCCAGCAGCGTAGGTCTCCTGTCAGGGGTGACCTACGAGCAGTACTTC. The whole variable domain, filled in from reference TRBV9 and TRBJ2-7, reads DSGVTQTPKHLITATGQRVTLRCSPRSGDLSVYWYQQSLDQGLQFLIQYYNGEERAKGNILERFSAQQFPDLHSELNLSSLELGDSALYFCASSVGLLSGVTYEQYFGPGTRLTVT.

The V and J genes are TRBV2 and TRBJ1-1, with a tentative D call TRBD1 (6 bases). CDR3 size: 14 residues. Trimming removed 4 bases at V and 1 base at J, with 10 bases between. The V gene's germline CDR1 is SNHLY and CDR2 FYNNEI. CDR3 residues: CASSVSGANTEAFF. Written as DNA, the CDR3 is TGTGCCAGCAGTGTATCAGGGGCGAACACTGAAGCTTTCTTT.

Regarding this clone: No DNA is shown, since the ends of the CDR3 on it are uncertain; the CDR3 is the one TCRdb lists. This chain connects TRBV12-3 or TRBV12-4 to TRBJ1-1; the table's D call TRBD1 went unverified against the DNA. The CDR3 is 13 residues long, counting both termini. This chain's CDR3 is CASRFGQGALFFF.

The rearrangement links TRBV3-1 (or the pseudogene TRBV3-2) to TRBJ2-3; a possible D gene is TRBD2 (6 bases). This CDR3 is 15 amino acids long. V was pared by 1 base and J by 0 bases, with 8 bases between. Germline V gene sequence: CDR1 LGHDT, CDR2 YNNKEL (reference sequence). The chain's CDR3 is CASSQGGTSTDTQYF. CDR3 sequence (DNA): TGTGCCAGCAGCCAAGGCGGGACTAGCACAGATACGCAGTATTTT.

The gene calls are TRBV24-1 and TRBJ1-2; D is unclear. This CDR3 contains 11 residues. V lost 7 bases and J lost 1, with 3 bases in between. Germline CDR1 reads KGHDR; CDR2 reads SFDVKD. The CDR3: CATSSNYGYTF. The DNA of the CDR3 is TGTGCCACCAGCAGTAACTATGGCTACACCTTC.